This is a list of T cell receptor beta chains from one sample in a study of T-cell reconstitution after alpha-beta-depleted transplantation in children. TCRdb ran MiXCR on the PCR reads and lists one entry per CDR3 protein. The data contain 180,000 or so distinct CDR3 sequences, 5% to 7.5% of them seen just once; the ten biggest clones take up roughly 4.8%. The sequencing here drew on PBMCs, taken before TCRalphabeta/CD19-depleted stem cell transplant. The source of these receptors is a girl in the first two years of life with combined immunodeficiency, due to receive a stem cell transplant. The CDR3 runs from the conserved cysteine through the conserved F or W.

v_call	j_call	cdr3_aa
TRBV6-5	TRBJ2-1	CASSYGGLAYNEQFF
TRBV5-1	TRBJ2-3	CASRTSGITDTQYF
TRBV27	TRBJ2-1	CASSLDRGWYNEQFF
TRBV4-1	TRBJ2-1	CASSHAWGASYNEQFF
TRBV18	TRBJ2-7	CASPRHVGLAGALSDEQYF
TRBV3-1	TRBJ2-1	CASSLSGGAAYNEQFF
TRBV4-3	TRBJ2-1	CASSVGRGLAYYNEQFF
TRBV4-1	TRBJ2-5	CASSQVILGQETQYF
TRBV12-3/TRBV12-4	TRBJ2-7	CASRPTSGGIGYEQYF
TRBV2	TRBJ1-2	CASRLGTVSNYGYTF
TRBV7-8	TRBJ2-2	CASSFLRPSGGELFF
TRBV7-3	TRBJ1-4	CASSLGPLDEKLFF
TRBV5-1	TRBJ1-5	CASSPRKRGQGYSNQPQHF
TRBV7-2	TRBJ2-7	CASSLAMAGRFYEQYF
TRBV6-2/TRBV6-3	TRBJ2-1	CASSYSGQGVSNEQFF
TRBV7-9	TRBJ2-7	CASSSLNRDRESYEQYF
TRBV29-1	TRBJ2-2	CSVSSPGELFF
TRBV4-1	TRBJ2-5	CASSRALAGAETQYF
TRBV27	TRBJ2-2	CASSFTGGETGELFF
TRBV6-5	TRBJ2-3	CASRLGGGEDTQYF
TRBV4-1	TRBJ2-7	CASSQDAPGQLGSYEQYF
TRBV5-1	TRBJ2-2	CASSLAGEKAGELFF
TRBV12-3/TRBV12-4	TRBJ2-7	CASTNRAWEQYF
TRBV21-1	TRBJ2-7	CASSKRGTSRSSYEQYF
TRBV29-1	TRBJ1-5	CSVRGHDSNQPQHF
TRBV28	TRBJ2-3	CASSFFIDSGGDGDADTQYF
TRBV3-1	TRBJ2-2	CASSQLRGQDDTGELFF
TRBV15	TRBJ2-4	CATRLYTGGAGDLAKNIQYF
TRBV3-1	TRBJ2-3	CASSQTSGGLDTQYF
TRBV7-6	TRBJ2-1	CASSLYAGGDNEQFF
TRBV7-2	TRBJ2-1	CASSSSGRAHNEQFF
TRBV12-3/TRBV12-4	TRBJ2-3	CASSSSPTALTDTQYF
TRBV6-1	TRBJ2-7	CASSAALSYEQYF
TRBV10-3	TRBJ2-5	CAISEGWEETQYF
TRBV28	TRBJ1-5	CASSLYGGYYSNQPQHF
TRBV28	TRBJ1-6	CASSSRYRSYNSPLHF
TRBV13	TRBJ2-1	CASSLGGAGALSSYNEQFF
TRBV10-3	TRBJ2-1	CAISESEGREQFF
TRBV27	TRBJ2-1	CASSPKILAGGYNEQFF
TRBV7-8	TRBJ2-7	CASSLAGDYSYEQYF
TRBV29-1	TRBJ1-4	CSSRLNEKLFF
TRBV12-3/TRBV12-4	TRBJ1-2	CASSPALVYGYTF
TRBV5-6	TRBJ1-5	CASSFQGHQPQHF
TRBV7-8	TRBJ2-5	CASSLTLAGAGEGETQYF
TRBV11-3	TRBJ1-1	CASSQNAGTVAMNTEAFF
TRBV4-1	TRBJ2-5	CASSQGWVAGGLETQYF
TRBV4-2	TRBJ2-7	CASGPGSLYEQYF
TRBV29-1	TRBJ2-1	CSSRGGNPYNEQFF
TRBV7-2	TRBJ2-1	CASSLTGTRPYNEQFF
TRBV7-6	TRBJ2-1	CASSLEASGGFYEQFF
TRBV6-2/TRBV6-3	TRBJ1-5	CASTSQKYSNQPQHF
TRBV7-9	TRBJ2-7	CASRGSTDEQYF
TRBV12-3/TRBV12-4	TRBJ2-3	CASSFGNFDTQYF
TRBV20-1	TRBJ2-7	CSATRKDRVSYEQYF
TRBV7-9	TRBJ2-7	CASSPAQGVVYEQYF
TRBV9	TRBJ2-7	CASSVDGRQYF